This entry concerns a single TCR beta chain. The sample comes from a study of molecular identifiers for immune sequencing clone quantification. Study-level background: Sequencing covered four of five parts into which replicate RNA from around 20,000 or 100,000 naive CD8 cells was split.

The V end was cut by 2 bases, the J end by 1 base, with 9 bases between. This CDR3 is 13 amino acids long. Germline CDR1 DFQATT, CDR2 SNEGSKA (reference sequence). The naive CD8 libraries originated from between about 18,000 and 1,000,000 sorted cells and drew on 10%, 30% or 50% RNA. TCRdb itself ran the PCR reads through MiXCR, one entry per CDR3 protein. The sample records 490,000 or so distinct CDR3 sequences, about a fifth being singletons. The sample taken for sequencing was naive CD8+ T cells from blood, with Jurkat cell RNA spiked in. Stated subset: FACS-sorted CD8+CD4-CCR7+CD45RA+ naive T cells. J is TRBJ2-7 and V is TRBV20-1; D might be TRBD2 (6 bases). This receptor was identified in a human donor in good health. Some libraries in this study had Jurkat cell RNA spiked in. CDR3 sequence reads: CSARRRESYEQYF. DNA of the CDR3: TGCAGTGCTAGACGGAGGGAATCCTACGAGCAGTACTTC.